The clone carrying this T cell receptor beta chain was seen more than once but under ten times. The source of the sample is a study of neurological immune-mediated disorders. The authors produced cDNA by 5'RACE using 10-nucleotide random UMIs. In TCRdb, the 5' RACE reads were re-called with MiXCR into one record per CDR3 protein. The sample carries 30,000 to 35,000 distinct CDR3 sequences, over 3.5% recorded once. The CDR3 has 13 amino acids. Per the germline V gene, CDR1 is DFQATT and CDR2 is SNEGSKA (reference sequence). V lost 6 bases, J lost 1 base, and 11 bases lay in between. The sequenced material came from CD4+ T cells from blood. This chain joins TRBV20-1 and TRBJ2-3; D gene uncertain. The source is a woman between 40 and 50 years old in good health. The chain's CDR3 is CSAPFVGTDTQYF. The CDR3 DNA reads TGCAGTGCCCCCTTTGTCGGCACAGATACGCAGTATTTT.